This record concerns one TCR beta chain sequence. Germline V CDR1 and CDR2: MNHNY, SVGAGI (reference sequence). The V end was cut by 3 bases, the J end by 1 base, with 6 bases between. The CDR3 spans 13 residues. The sample is drawn from a study of control samples from healthy donors and cancer patients. Measured with immunoSEQ multiplex PCR; TCRdb has only the in-frame clones, and not every one. The repertoire includes 85,000 to 100,000 clones, roughly 86% of them detected once, and more than 1.5% sits in the top ten. The clonotype was recovered from a man between 60 and 75 years old in good health. The V call is TRBV6-6, the J call TRBJ1-1, with unresolved D. The sequencing input was blood. CDR3 protein: CASSYAGNTEAFF. CDR3 in DNA: TGTGCCAGCAGTTATGCAGGGAACACTGAAGCTTTCTTT.